This passage covers 6 T cell receptor beta chains from one sample sequenced in a study of CD8 T cells in ankylosing spondylitis. TCRdb reprocessed the 5' RACE reads via MiXCR and lists one record per CDR3 protein. The repertoire has approximately 350,000 distinct CDR3 sequences, roughly 20% of them found once; the top ten carry less than 15%. Material for sequencing was blood, either unsorted or a sorted T cell fraction (not recorded which). The source of these receptors is a male donor with ankylosing spondylitis or in good health (not recorded which).

This clonotype was detected ten times or more. The V gene is TRBV29-1, the J gene TRBJ2-7; perhaps TRBD2 as D (5 bases). V lost 0 bases to trimming and J lost 3 bases, with 9 bases between them. The CDR3 sequence is 13 residues long. Germline V CDR1 and CDR2: SQVTM, ANQGSEA. CDR3 bases: TGCAGCGTTGAAGATCGGGGTGACTACGAGCAGTACTTC. Amino acids: CSVEDRGDYEQYF.

In its sample, this clonotype was seen a few times. V usage is TRBV5-6 and J usage is TRBJ1-1; possibly TRBD1 for D (5 bases). The V end was cut by 2 bases, the J end by 4 bases, with 12 bases between. This CDR3 has 14 residues. Germline CDR1 reads SGHDT; CDR2 reads YYEEEE. The CDR3 here is CASSFRSGGTEAFF. The CDR3 DNA sequence: TGTGCCAGCAGCTTCCGATCCGGGGGCACTGAAGCTTTCTTT.

This clonotype was counted only a few times. The chain is built from TRBV20-1 and TRBJ2-3; D ambiguous. Germline CDR1 is DFQATT and CDR2 is SNEGSKA (reference sequence). The V end was cut by 5 bases, the J end by 3 bases, with 12 bases between. The CDR3 extends over 13 amino acids. Written as DNA, the CDR3 is TGCAGTGCTCGCGAAACCAATACAGATACGCAGTATTTT. Translation: CSARETNTDTQYF.

A single count supports this clonotype. The chain carries TRBV6-1 and TRBJ1-1, with D perhaps matching TRBD1 (6 bases). CDR1 is MNHNS, CDR2 SASEGT, per germline. The CDR3 runs 13 residues. The V end lost 0 bases, the J end lost 8 bases, and 10 bases lay between the germline ends. CDR3 sequence (DNA): TGTGCCAGCAGTGAAGCTTCACAGGGAGAAGCTTTCTTT. Translated, it gives CASSEASQGEAFF.

This clonotype was observed a few times. The chain uses TRBV3-1 and TRBJ2-7, with D perhaps TRBD2 (5 bases). This CDR3 has 16 amino acids. Trimming took off 1 base at V and 1 base at J, with 14 bases between the two ends. Germline V gives CDR1 LGHDT, CDR2 YNNKEL (reference sequence). CDR3 protein: CASSQGRASGSYEQYF. As DNA, the CDR3 is TGTGCCAGCAGCCAAGGAAGAGCGAGCGGTTCCTACGAGCAGTACTTC.

This chain joins TRBV20-1 and TRBJ2-7; 7 nucleotides line up with TRBD1. The germline V gene has CDR1 DFQATT and CDR2 SNEGSKA (reference sequence). This CDR3 comprises 14 residues. The V and J ends lost 2 bases and 0 bases, in that order; junction bases with no gene match: 4. The CDR3 loop is CSARSGQVSYEQYF. CDR3 nucleotide sequence: TGCAGTGCTAGATCTGGACAGGTCTCCTACGAGCAGTACTTC.